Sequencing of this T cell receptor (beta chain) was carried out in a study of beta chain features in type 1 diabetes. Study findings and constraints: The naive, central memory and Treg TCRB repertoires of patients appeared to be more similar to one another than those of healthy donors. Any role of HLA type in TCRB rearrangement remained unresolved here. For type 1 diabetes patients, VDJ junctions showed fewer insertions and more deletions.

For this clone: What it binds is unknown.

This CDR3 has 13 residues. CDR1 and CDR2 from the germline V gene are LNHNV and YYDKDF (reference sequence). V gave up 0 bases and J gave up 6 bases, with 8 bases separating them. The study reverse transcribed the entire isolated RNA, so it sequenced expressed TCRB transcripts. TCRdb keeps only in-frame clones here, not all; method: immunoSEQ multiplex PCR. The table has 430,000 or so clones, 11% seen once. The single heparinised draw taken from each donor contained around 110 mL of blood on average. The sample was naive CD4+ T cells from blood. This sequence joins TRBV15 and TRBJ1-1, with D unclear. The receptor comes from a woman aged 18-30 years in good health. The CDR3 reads CATSRDRASEAFF. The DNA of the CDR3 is TGTGCCACCAGCAGAGATCGGGCGTCTGAAGCTTTCTTT.